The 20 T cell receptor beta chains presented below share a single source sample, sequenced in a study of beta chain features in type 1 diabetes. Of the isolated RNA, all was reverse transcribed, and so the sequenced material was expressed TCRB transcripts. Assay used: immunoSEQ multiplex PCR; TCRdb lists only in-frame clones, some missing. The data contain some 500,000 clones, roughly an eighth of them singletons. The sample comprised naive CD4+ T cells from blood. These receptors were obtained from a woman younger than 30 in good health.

CDR3 DNA: TGTGCCAGCAGGGACAGGGACGACTATGGCTACACCTTC. As protein: CASRDRDDYGYTF. The rearrangement links TRBV6-5 to TRBJ1-2, with TRBD1 identical over 8 bases. Trimming took 6 bases from V and 3 from J; bases not matched to a gene: 3. CDR3 length: 13 amino acids. Germline CDR1 reads MNHEY; CDR2 reads SVGAGI.

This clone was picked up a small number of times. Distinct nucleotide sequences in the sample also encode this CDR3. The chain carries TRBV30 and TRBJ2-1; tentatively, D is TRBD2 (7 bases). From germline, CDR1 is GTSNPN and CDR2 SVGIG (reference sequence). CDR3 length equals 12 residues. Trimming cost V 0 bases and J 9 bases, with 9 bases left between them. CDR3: CAWSVRGGEQFF. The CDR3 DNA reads TGTGCCTGGAGTGTTAGGGGGGGTGAGCAGTTCTTC. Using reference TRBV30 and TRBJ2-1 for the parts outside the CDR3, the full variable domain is SQTIHQWPATLVQPVGSPLSLECTVEGTSNPNLYWYRQAAGRGLQLLFYSVGIGQISSEVPQNLSASRPQDRQFILSSKKLLLSDSGFYLCAWSVRGGEQFFGPGTRLTVL.

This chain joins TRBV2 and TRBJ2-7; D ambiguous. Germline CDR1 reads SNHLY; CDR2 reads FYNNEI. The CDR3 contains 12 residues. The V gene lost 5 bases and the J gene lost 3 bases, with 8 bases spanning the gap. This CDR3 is CASSPNYYEQYF. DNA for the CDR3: TGTGCCAGCAGTCCAAATTACTACGAGCAGTACTTC.

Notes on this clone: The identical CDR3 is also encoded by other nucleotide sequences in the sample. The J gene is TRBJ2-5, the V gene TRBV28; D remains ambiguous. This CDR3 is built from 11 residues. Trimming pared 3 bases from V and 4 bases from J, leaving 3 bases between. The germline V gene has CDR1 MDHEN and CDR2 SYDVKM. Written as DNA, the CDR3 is TGTGCCAGCAGTTTTTCAGAGACCCAGTACTTC. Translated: CASSFSETQYF.

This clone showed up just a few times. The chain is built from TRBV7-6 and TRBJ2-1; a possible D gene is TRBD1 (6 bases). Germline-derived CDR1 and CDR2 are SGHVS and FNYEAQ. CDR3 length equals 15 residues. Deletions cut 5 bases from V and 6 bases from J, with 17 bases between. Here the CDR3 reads CASSDHRDIFNEQFF. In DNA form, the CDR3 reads TGTGCCAGCAGCGATCACCGGGACATTTTCAATGAGCAGTTCTTC.

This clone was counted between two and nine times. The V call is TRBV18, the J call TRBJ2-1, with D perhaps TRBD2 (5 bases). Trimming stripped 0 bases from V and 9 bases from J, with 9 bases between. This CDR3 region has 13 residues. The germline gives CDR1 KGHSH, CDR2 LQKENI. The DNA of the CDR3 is TGTGCCAGCTCACCACCTGGACTTCCTGAGCAGTTCTTC. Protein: CASSPPGLPEQFF.

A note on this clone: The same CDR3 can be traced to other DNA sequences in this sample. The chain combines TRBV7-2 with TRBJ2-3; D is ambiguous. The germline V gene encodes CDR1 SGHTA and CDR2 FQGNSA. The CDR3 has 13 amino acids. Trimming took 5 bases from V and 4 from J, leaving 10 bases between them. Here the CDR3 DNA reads TGTGCCAGCAGCCCCTACCGGGCAGATACGCAGTATTTT. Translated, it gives CASSPYRADTQYF.

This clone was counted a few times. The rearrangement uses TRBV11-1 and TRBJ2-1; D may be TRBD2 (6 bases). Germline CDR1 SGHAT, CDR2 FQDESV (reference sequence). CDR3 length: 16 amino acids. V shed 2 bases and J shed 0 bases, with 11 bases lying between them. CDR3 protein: CASSLWGLDSYNEQFF. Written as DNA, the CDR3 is TGTGCCAGCAGCTTATGGGGACTCGACTCCTACAATGAGCAGTTCTTC.

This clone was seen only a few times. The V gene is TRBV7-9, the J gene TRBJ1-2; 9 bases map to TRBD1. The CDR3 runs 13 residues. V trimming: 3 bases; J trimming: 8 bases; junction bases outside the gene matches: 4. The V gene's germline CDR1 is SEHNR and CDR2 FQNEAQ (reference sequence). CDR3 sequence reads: CASSFTGGEGYTF. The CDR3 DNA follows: TGTGCCAGCAGCTTTACAGGGGGCGAAGGCTACACCTTC.

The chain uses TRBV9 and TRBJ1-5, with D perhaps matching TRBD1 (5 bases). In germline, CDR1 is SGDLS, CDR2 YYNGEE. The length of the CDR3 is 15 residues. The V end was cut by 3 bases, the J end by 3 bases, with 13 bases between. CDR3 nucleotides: TGTGCCAGCAGCGCGACTGACAGATACAATCAGCCCCAGCATTTT. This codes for CASSATDRYNQPQHF.

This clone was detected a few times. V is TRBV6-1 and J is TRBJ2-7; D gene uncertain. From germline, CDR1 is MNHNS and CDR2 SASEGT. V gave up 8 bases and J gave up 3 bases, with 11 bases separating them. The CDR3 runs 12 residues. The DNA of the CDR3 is TGTGCCAGCCGCGACACATTCTACGAGCAGTACTTC. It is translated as CASRDTFYEQYF.

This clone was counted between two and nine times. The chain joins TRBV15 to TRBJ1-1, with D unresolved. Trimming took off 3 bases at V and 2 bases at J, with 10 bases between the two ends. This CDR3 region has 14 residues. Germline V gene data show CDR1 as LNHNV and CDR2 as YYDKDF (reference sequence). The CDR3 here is CATSSLFVNTEAFF. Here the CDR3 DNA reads TGTGCCACCAGCAGCCTCTTTGTAAACACTGAAGCTTTCTTT.

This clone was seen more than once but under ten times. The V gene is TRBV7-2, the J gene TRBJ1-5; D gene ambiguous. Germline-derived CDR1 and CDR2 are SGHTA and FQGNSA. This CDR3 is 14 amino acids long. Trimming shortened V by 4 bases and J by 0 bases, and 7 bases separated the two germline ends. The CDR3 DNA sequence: TGTGCCAGCAGCTCATTTAATAGCAATCAGCCCCAGCATTTT. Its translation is CASSSFNSNQPQHF.

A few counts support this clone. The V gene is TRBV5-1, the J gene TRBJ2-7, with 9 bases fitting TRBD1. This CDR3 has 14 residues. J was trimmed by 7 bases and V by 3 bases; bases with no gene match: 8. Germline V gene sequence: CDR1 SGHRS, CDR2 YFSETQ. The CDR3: CASSSTGGSGEQYV. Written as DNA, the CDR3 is TGCGCCAGCAGCTCGACAGGGGGAAGCGGAGAGCAGTACGTC.

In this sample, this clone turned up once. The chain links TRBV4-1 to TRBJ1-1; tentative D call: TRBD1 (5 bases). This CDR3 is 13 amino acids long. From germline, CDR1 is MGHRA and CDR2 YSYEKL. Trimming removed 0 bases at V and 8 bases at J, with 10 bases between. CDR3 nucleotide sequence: TGCGCCAGCAGCCAAGACCGACAGACCGAAGCTTTCTTT. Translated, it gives CASSQDRQTEAFF.

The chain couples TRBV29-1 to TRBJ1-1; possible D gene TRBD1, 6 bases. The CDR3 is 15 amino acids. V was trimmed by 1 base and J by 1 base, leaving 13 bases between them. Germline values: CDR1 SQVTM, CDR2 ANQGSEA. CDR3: CSVEVRGQTNTEAFF. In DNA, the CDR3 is TGCAGCGTTGAAGTCCGGGGACAAACGAACACTGAAGCTTTCTTT.

The CDR3 DNA sequence: TGCGCCAGCAGCCCGGTAGCGGGCTCCTACAATGAGCAGTTCTTC. Amino acid sequence: CASSPVAGSYNEQFF. V is TRBV5-1 and J is TRBJ2-1, with 7 nucleotides matching TRBD2. This CDR3 is built from 15 residues. In germline, CDR1 is SGHRS, CDR2 YFSETQ. V trimming: 4 bases; J trimming: 0 bases; junction bases outside the gene matches: 4.

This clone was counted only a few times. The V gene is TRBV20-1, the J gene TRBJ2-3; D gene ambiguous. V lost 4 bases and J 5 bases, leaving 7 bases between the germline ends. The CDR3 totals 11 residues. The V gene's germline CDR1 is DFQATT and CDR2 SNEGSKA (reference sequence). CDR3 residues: CSATIIDTQYF. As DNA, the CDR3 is TGCAGTGCTACCATCATAGATACGCAGTATTTT.

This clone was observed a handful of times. The CDR3 spells CASSFPGAGEKLFF. The CDR3, as DNA: TGTGCCAGCAGCTTTCCAGGGGCGGGTGAAAAACTGTTTTTT. The V call is TRBV5-4, the J call TRBJ1-4; D may be TRBD1 (6 bases). This CDR3 region has 14 residues. Germline CDR1 reads SGHNT; CDR2 reads YYREEE (reference sequence). Trimming cost V 2 bases and J 7 bases, with 12 bases left between them. Full variable domain (missing parts from reference TRBV5-4 and TRBJ1-4): ETGVTQSPTHLIKTRGQQVTLRCSSQSGHNTVSWYQQALGQGPQFIFQYYREEENGRGNFPPRFSGLQFPNYSSELNVNALELDDSALYLCASSFPGAGEKLFFGSGTQLSVL.

The CDR3 sequence is CASSRQEGNYGYTF. CDR3 in DNA: TGCGCCAGCAGCAGGCAGGAGGGCAACTATGGCTACACCTTC. The chain uses TRBV5-1 and TRBJ1-2; no definite D call. Germline V lookup: CDR1 SGHRS, CDR2 YFSETQ. The CDR3 loop spans 14 amino acids. The germline V and J ends were trimmed by 4 bases and 2 bases, with 12 bases remaining between them.